This T cell receptor (beta chain) was retrieved from a study of blood T cell repertoires in COVID-19 (dated by TCRdb to the early 2020s). For the wider study: Samples from collaborators originated in the United States, Italy and Spain and spanned both the acute and convalescent phases of COVID-19. The material from the prospective study consisted of cDNA or gDNA derived from T cells, B-cell-depleted T cells, or PBMCs. The dataset comprised deeply sampled blood TCRbeta repertoires from subjects exposed to, actively infected with, or recovered from COVID-19. A freely available public database, intended as a resource for researchers studying the immune response to SARS-CoV-2, is where the repertoires were released. The samples were drawn from the first 160 participants of the ongoing ImmuneRACE study and from over 950 subjects provided by 6 global collaborators. A de-identified subject ID, COVID-19 status, age in years and sex were almost always included in the sample metadata. Where HLA class I and class II types were available, the types were taken from metadata supplied by the sample provider, not from assay-based typing.

TCRbeta CDR3 regions were amplified from genomic DNA by means of the immunoSEQ Assay, a bias-controlled multiplex PCR. In the original analysis: Within the assay, amplification of reference gene primers was used to estimate how many nucleated cells each sample contained. Sequence reads were collapsed and filtered to measure the absolute abundance of every unique TCRbeta CDR3 rearrangement. Productive Simpson clonality was computed per sample as the square root of Simpson's diversity index over productive rearrangements. As stored in TCRdb, this immuneACCESS dataset retains in-frame rearrangements with V and J assigned. A fraction of the clones does not appear; measured against another copy, unresolved V genes explain less than half of the discrepancy, and the remainder lacks a known reason. V and J calls and clone size come straight from that table; D and trimming were deduced from the DNA. Present in this sample are roughly 140,000 clones, 78% of which were seen just once. The ten largest clonotypes hold 1.5% to 2.5% of the sample.

Whole blood was collected in K2EDTA tubes by collaborating institutions according to the institutions' own protocols. For TCRbeta analysis, collaborators shipped samples as frozen whole blood, isolated PBMCs, or DNA extracted from either of those sample types. CDR1 and CDR2 were assigned from the germline V gene as SGHDN and FVKESK. V and J are truncated by 3 bases and 3 bases respectively, leaving an intervening sequence of 11 bases. The CDR3 holds 14 amino acids from the cysteine to the phenylalanine. CDR3 DNA is the only sequence kept; it has 42 bases, read in frame from the first base. What the authors observed across the whole study: How much clinical and demographic metadata was included differed by source and by participant, and the metadata was provided uncurated.

A word on this clone: Its antigen is still unknown. Qualities for individual bases were not recorded, and no much larger clone is one base off.

This receptor was obtained from a woman in her sixties with acute or convalescent COVID-19. Source material: peripheral blood. The rearranged chain carries TRBV14 and TRBJ1-2; 5 matching bases give a weak D call of TRBD1. The DNA reads TGTGCCAGCAGCCAGATAAGGGGCGACTATGGCTACACCTTC. This sequence encodes CASSQIRGDYGYTF.